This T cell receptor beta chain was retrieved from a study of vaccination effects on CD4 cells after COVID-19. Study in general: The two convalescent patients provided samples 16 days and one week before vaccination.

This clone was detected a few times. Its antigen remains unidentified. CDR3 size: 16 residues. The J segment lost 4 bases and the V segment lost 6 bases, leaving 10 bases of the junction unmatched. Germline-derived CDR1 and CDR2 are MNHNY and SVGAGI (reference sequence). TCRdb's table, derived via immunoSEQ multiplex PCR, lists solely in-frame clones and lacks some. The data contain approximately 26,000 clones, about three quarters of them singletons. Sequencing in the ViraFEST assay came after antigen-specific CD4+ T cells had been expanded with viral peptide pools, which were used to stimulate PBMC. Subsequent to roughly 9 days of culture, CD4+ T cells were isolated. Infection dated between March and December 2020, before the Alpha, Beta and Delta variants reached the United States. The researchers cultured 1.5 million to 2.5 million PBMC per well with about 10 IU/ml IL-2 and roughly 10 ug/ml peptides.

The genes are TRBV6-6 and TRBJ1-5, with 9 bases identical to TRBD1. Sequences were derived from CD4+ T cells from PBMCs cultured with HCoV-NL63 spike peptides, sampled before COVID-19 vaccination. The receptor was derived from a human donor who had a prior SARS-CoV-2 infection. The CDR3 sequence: CASRQRGQGANQPQHF. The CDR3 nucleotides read TGTGCCAGCAGGCAGAGGGGACAGGGTGCGAATCAGCCCCAGCATTTT.